One and the same sample provided the 6 T cell receptor beta chains below, sequenced in a study of shared clonotypes between healthy human individuals. The data were produced by immunoSEQ multiplex PCR, yet TCRdb's version contains in-frame clones alone and is incomplete. The sample carries a few million clones, 90% to 95% recorded once. Input material: naive CD4+ T cells sorted from blood. The subset is: CD45RA+ positively selected. These receptors were taken from a man in his late teens or twenties in good health.

The count of this clone is one. This chain uses TRBV2 with TRBJ1-1; D gene unclear. Between the trimmed V and J ends, which lost 1 base and 4 bases, there was a span of 13 bases. Germline V gives CDR1 SNHLY, CDR2 FYNNEI. The CDR3 consists of 15 residues. CDR3 region: CASSEGGGMGTEAFF. CDR3 DNA: TGTGCCAGCAGTGAAGGGGGAGGCATGGGCACTGAAGCTTTCTTT.

The chain combines TRBV6-1 with TRBJ1-6; D gene unclear. Trimming took 5 bases from V and 9 from J, leaving 11 bases between them. The germline gives CDR1 MNHNS, CDR2 SASEGT. The CDR3 has 13 residues. The CDR3 DNA is TGTGCCAGCAGTAGGGAGGTTGCTTCACCCCTCCACTTT. This encodes CASSREVASPLHF.

V gene TRBV7-9 combines with J gene TRBJ2-5; 9 bases fit TRBD1. CDR1 and CDR2 from the germline V gene are SEHNR and FQNEAQ (reference sequence). The CDR3 extends over 14 amino acids. Germline trimming cut 7 bases from V and 5 bases from J; bases unmatched to any gene: 8. The CDR3 DNA is TGTGCCAGCAAACGGACAGGGGAGGTGGAGACCCAGTACTTC. This encodes CASKRTGEVETQYF.

With regard to this clone: An end of the junction does not agree with germline; a read error may underlie this. This chain links TRBV7-7 with TRBJ2-5; no reliable D call. This CDR3 spans 14 amino acids. Germline assignment: CDR1 SSHAT and CDR2 FNYEAQ (reference sequence). CDR3 coding DNA: TGTGCTAGCAGCTTAGGCAGTACCCAAGAGACCCAGTACTTC. Encoded protein: CASSLGSTQETQYF.

The chain carries TRBV30 and TRBJ1-5, with 10 nucleotides matching TRBD1. Germline V gene lookup returns CDR1 GTSNPN and CDR2 SVGIG (reference sequence). The CDR3 contains 16 residues. V gave up 1 base and J gave up 7 bases; unmatched junction bases: 10. The CDR3 sequence is CAWSGQGAFTGQPQHF. DNA for the CDR3: TGTGCCTGGAGTGGACAGGGGGCTTTCACGGGACAGCCCCAGCATTTT.

This chain links TRBV19 with TRBJ2-5; 8 positions match TRBD2. V lost 1 base to trimming and J lost 1 base; unmatched junction nucleotides: 5. The CDR3 loop spans 16 amino acids. CDR1 is LNHDA and CDR2 is SQIVND in the germline V gene (reference sequence). This CDR3 reads CASSIGAGAFQETQYF. The CDR3 nucleotides are TGTGCCAGTAGTATAGGAGCGGGGGCCTTCCAAGAGACCCAGTACTTC.